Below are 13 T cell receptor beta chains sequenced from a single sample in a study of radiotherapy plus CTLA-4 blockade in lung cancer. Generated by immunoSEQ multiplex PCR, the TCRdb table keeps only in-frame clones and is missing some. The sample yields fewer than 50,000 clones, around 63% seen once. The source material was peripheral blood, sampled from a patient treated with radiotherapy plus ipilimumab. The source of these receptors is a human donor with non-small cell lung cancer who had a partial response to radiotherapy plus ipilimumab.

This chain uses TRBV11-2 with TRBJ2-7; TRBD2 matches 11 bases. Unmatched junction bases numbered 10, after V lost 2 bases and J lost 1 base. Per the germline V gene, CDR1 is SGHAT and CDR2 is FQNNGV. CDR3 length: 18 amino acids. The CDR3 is CASSLPTSGSRPSYEQYF. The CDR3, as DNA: TGTGCCAGCAGCTTACCCACTAGCGGGAGTAGGCCTTCCTACGAGCAGTACTTC.

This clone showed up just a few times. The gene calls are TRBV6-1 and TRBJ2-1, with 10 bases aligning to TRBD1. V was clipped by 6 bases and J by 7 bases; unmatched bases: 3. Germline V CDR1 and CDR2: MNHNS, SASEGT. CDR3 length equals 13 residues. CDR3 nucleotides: TGTGCCAGCAGGACAGGGGGCAGAAATGAGCAGTTCTTC. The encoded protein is CASRTGGRNEQFF.

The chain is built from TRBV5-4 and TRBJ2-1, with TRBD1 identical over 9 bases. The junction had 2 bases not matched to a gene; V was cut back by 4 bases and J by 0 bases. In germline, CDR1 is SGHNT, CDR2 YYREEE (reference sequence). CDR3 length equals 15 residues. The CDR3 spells CASSPTGGSYNEQFF. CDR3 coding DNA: TGTGCCAGCAGCCCGACAGGGGGCTCCTACAATGAGCAGTTCTTC. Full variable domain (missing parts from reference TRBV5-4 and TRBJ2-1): ETGVTQSPTHLIKTRGQQVTLRCSSQSGHNTVSWYQQALGQGPQFIFQYYREEENGRGNFPPRFSGLQFPNYSSELNVNALELDDSALYLCASSPTGGSYNEQFFGPGTRLTVL.

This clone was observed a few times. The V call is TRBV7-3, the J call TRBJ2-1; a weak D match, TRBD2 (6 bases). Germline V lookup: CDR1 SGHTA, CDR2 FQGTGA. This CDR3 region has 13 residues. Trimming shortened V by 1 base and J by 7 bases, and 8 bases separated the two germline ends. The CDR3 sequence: CASSLIGGNEQFF. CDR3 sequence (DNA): TGTGCCAGCAGCTTAATTGGAGGGAATGAGCAGTTCTTC.

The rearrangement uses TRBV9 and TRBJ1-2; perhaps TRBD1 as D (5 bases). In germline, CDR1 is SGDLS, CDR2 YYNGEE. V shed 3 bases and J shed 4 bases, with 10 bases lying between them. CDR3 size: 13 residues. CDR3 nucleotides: TGTGCCAGCAGCGACGACAGTCTCTATGGCTACACCTTC. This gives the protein CASSDDSLYGYTF.

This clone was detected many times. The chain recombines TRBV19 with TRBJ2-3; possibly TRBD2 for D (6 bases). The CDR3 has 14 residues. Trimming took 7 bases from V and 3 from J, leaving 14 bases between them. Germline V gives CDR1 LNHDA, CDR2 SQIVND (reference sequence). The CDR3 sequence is CASKRGGETDTQYF. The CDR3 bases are TGTGCCAGTAAACGGGGCGGGGAGACAGATACGCAGTATTTT.

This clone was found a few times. This CDR3 is CASSREGYGYTF. Written as DNA, the CDR3 is TGTGCCAGCAGCCGGGAGGGATATGGCTACACCTTC. The chain carries TRBV7-9 and TRBJ1-2; no firm D call. This CDR3 contains 12 residues. In germline, CDR1 is SEHNR, CDR2 FQNEAQ (reference sequence). Deletions cut 5 bases from V and 5 bases from J, with 9 bases between.

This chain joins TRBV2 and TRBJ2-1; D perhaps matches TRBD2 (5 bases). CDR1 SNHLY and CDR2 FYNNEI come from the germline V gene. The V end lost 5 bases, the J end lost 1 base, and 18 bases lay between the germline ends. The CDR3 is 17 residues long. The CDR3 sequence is CASSPLPSDYSYNEQFF. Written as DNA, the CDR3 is TGTGCCAGCAGTCCCTTGCCTAGTGACTATTCCTACAATGAGCAGTTCTTC.

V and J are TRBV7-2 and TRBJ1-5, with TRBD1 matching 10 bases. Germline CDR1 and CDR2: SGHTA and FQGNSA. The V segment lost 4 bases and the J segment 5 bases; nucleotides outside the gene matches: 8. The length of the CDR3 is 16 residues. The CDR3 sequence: CASSWPGQGSHQPQHF. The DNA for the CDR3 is TGTGCCAGCAGCTGGCCGGGACAGGGGTCGCATCAGCCCCAGCATTTT.

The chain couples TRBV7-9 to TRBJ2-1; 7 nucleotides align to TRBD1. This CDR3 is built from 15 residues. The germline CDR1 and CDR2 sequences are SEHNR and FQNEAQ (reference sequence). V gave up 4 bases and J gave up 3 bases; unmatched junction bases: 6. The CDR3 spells CASSSDRESYNEQFF. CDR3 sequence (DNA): TGTGCCAGCAGCTCTGACAGGGAAAGCTACAATGAGCAGTTCTTC.

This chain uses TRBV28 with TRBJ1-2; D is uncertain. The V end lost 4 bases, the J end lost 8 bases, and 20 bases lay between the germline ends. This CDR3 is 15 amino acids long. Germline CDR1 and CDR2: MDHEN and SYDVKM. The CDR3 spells CASSSGWERASGYTF. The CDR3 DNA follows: TGTGCCAGCAGTTCGGGGTGGGAGAGGGCATCCGGCTACACCTTC.

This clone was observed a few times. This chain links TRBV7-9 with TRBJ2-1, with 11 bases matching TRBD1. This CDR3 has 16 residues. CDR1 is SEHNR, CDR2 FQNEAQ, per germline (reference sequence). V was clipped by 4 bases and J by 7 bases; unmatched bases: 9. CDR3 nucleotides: TGTGCCAGCAGCTCTAAGACGGACAGGGGGCGAAATGAGCAGTTCTTC. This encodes CASSSKTDRGRNEQFF.

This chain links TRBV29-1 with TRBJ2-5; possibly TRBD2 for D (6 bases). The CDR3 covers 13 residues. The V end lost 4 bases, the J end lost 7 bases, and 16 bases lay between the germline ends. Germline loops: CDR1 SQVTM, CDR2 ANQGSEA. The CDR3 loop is CSVVRTSSGTQYF. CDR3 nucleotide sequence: TGCAGCGTTGTTCGAACTAGCAGCGGGACCCAGTACTTC.